This entry lists 22 T cell receptor beta chains sequenced from one sample in a study of blood T cell repertoires in COVID-19. The data were produced by immunoSEQ multiplex PCR, yet TCRdb's version contains in-frame clones alone and is incomplete. The profile shows approximately 210,000 clones, over 75% of them singletons. Sequenced sample: peripheral blood. These receptors all stem from a woman in her thirties or forties with acute or convalescent COVID-19.

This chain links TRBV7-3 with TRBJ2-6; no reliable D call. Trimming pared 4 bases from V and 0 bases from J, leaving 10 bases between. The CDR3 covers 16 residues. Germline loops: CDR1 SGHTA, CDR2 FQGTGA. CDR3 DNA: TGTGCCAGCAGCTCGCACCCCTACTCTGGGGCCAACGTCCTGACTTTC. Amino acid sequence: CASSSHPYSGANVLTF.

The chain links TRBV23-1 to TRBJ2-7; D is perhaps TRBD2 (7 bases). TRBV23-1 is classed as an ORF, of uncertain function. The CDR3 length is 17 residues. V was trimmed by 2 bases and J by 3 bases, leaving 20 bases between them. The CDR3 region is CASSQKGGRGRFYEQYV. The CDR3 DNA is TGCGCCAGCAGTCAAAAGGGGGGGAGAGGGAGGTTCTACGAGCAGTACGTC.

The chain uses TRBV7-3 and TRBJ2-1; 7 nucleotides agree with TRBD2. Germline lookup yields CDR1 SGHTA and CDR2 FQGTGA. J lost 4 bases, V lost 5 bases, and 11 bases had no gene match. The CDR3 covers 16 residues. The CDR3 region is CASSPRVSGAYNEQFF. The CDR3 coding sequence is TGTGCCAGCAGCCCAAGGGTCAGCGGGGCATACAATGAGCAGTTCTTC. The full variable domain, rest sourced from reference TRBV7-3 and TRBJ2-1, is GAGVSQTPSNKVTEKGKYVELRCDPISGHTALYWYRQSLGQGPEFLIYFQGTGAADDSGLPNDRFFAVRPEGSVSTLKIQRTERGDSAVYLCASSPRVSGAYNEQFFGPGTRLTVL.

In this sample, this clone turned up a few times. The V call is TRBV4-1, the J call TRBJ1-2, with D tentatively TRBD1 (6 bases). Germline V gene lookup returns CDR1 MGHRA and CDR2 YSYEKL. The CDR3 length is 15 residues. Trimming removed 4 bases from V and 3 bases from J, with 15 bases in between. As DNA, the CDR3 is TGCGCCAGCAGCCTTGTCGGGACACAACACTATGGCTACACCTTC. Protein sequence: CASSLVGTQHYGYTF.

V gene TRBV7-8 combines with J gene TRBJ2-3; D possibly corresponds to TRBD2 (6 bases). The CDR3 runs 13 residues. Trimming left V 4 bases short and J 4 bases short, with 9 bases between. The V gene's germline CDR1 is SGHVS and CDR2 FQNEAQ. The CDR3 region has the DNA TGTGCCAGCAGCTGGGGCGGGGCAGATACGCAGTATTTT. This codes for CASSWGGADTQYF. The whole variable domain, remainder taken from reference TRBV7-8 and TRBJ2-3, is GAGVSQSPRYKVAKRGQDVALRCDPISGHVSLFWYQQALGQGPEFLTYFQNEAQLDKSGLPSDRFFAERPEGSVSTLKIQRTQQEDSAVYLCASSWGGADTQYFGPGTRLTVL.

The V gene is TRBV30, the J gene TRBJ1-5; tentative D call: TRBD1 (5 bases). The V and J ends lost 0 bases and 3 bases respectively, with 15 bases between them. The germline V gene encodes CDR1 GTSNPN and CDR2 SVGIG (reference sequence). This CDR3 comprises 16 residues. This chain's CDR3 is CAWSVPGHSSNQPQHF. The CDR3 nucleotides read TGTGCCTGGAGTGTCCCCGGACATTCTTCCAATCAGCCCCAGCATTTT.

The chain has TRBV4-1 and TRBJ2-5; TRBD1 agrees at 8 bases. Germline lookup yields CDR1 MGHRA and CDR2 YSYEKL. V gave up 8 bases and J gave up 4 bases; unmatched junction bases: 12. This CDR3 spans 15 amino acids. In nucleotides, the CDR3 is TGCGCCAGCGGACCAAGGCTGACAGGGGCAGAGACCCAGTACTTC. Encoded protein: CASGPRLTGAETQYF.

CDR3 sequence reads: CSAPRQGGYTF. CDR3 bases: TGCAGTGCTCCGCGACAGGGGGGCTACACCTTC. The V gene is TRBV20-1, the J gene TRBJ1-2; TRBD1 matches 8 bases. V shed 5 bases, J shed 8 bases, and the junction held 4 bases outside the gene matches. Germline CDR1 is DFQATT and CDR2 is SNEGSKA (reference sequence). This CDR3 region has 11 residues.

J is TRBJ1-1 and V is TRBV9; D perhaps matches TRBD1 (6 bases). CDR1 and CDR2 from the germline V gene are SGDLS and YYNGEE. V lost 0 bases and J 1 base, leaving 10 bases between the germline ends. The CDR3 length is 15 residues. This CDR3 is CASSVEGTRNTEAFF. The CDR3 nucleotides are TGTGCCAGCAGCGTAGAAGGGACAAGGAACACTGAAGCTTTCTTT. Full variable domain (missing parts from reference TRBV9 and TRBJ1-1): DSGVTQTPKHLITATGQRVTLRCSPRSGDLSVYWYQQSLDQGLQFLIQYYNGEERAKGNILERFSAQQFPDLHSELNLSSLELGDSALYFCASSVEGTRNTEAFFGQGTRLTVV.

The chain uses TRBV2 and TRBJ1-5; the D gene is possibly TRBD1 (6 bases). The CDR3 runs to 16 residues. Germline V gives CDR1 SNHLY, CDR2 FYNNEI. V was shortened by 6 bases and J by 3 bases, with 18 bases between the two germline ends. The CDR3 reads CASRENRARTNQPQHF. In DNA form, the CDR3 reads TGTGCCAGCAGGGAAAACAGGGCGAGGACCAATCAGCCCCAGCATTTT.

The chain is built from TRBV5-4 and TRBJ2-3, with D possibly TRBD1 on 5 matching bases. V dropped 0 bases and J dropped 1 base, with 9 bases sitting between them. CDR1 is SGHNT, CDR2 YYREEE, per germline (reference sequence). The CDR3 totals 15 residues. This CDR3 is CASSLGGGGTDTQYF. The DNA for the CDR3 is TGTGCCAGCAGCTTGGGGGGCGGAGGCACAGATACGCAGTATTTT.

This clone was counted between two and nine times. The gene calls are TRBV27 and TRBJ1-3, with D possibly TRBD1 on 5 matching bases. In germline, CDR1 is MNHEY, CDR2 SMNVEV (reference sequence). The CDR3 has 15 amino acids. Trimming stripped 5 bases from V and 1 base from J, with 12 bases between. The CDR3: CASSPGIGSGNTIYF. CDR3 bases: TGTGCCAGCAGTCCAGGGATTGGTTCTGGAAACACCATATATTTT.

This rearrangement joins TRBV4-1 to TRBJ1-2, with D possibly being TRBD1 (5 bases). V was clipped by 3 bases and J by 5 bases, with 7 bases between them. Per germline, CDR1 MGHRA and CDR2 YSYEKL. There are 12 residues in the CDR3. The CDR3 coding sequence is TGCGCCAGCAGCCAGGGGACTTATGGCTACACCTTC. This codes for CASSQGTYGYTF.

As DNA, the CDR3 is TGTGCCAGCAGTCACCCCACCGCGGGGGCCAACGTCCTGACTTTC. Its protein is CASSHPTAGANVLTF. V and J are TRBV27 and TRBJ2-6, with D unresolved. Per germline, CDR1 MNHEY and CDR2 SMNVEV (reference sequence). The CDR3 is made up of 15 amino acids. V was shortened by 5 bases and J by 4 bases, with 12 bases between the two germline ends.

This clone was seen only a few times. V and J are TRBV13 and TRBJ1-3; D gene uncertain. The germline V gene has CDR1 PRHDT and CDR2 FYEKMQ (reference sequence). The CDR3 is 15 amino acids. Trimming took 0 bases from V and 1 from J, leaving 7 bases between them. CDR3: CASSLGQPSGNTIYF. CDR3 nucleotide sequence: TGTGCCAGCAGCTTAGGACAGCCTTCTGGAAACACCATATATTTT.

This clone was seen a few times. The genes are TRBV6-5 and TRBJ1-2; 9 nucleotides match TRBD1. The germline V gene encodes CDR1 MNHEY and CDR2 SVGAGI. The ends lost 5 bases at V and 1 base at J; junction bases unmatched: 5. The CDR3 length is 15 residues. The CDR3 sequence: CASSRQGGLNYGYTF. Written as DNA, the CDR3 is TGTGCCAGCAGTCGACAGGGGGGCCTTAACTATGGCTACACCTTC.

The rearrangement joins TRBV10-3 to TRBJ1-2, with 12 bases that match TRBD1. The ends lost 6 bases at V and 0 bases at J; junction bases unmatched: 5. The length of the CDR3 is 16 residues. CDR1 and CDR2 (germline): ENHRY, SYGVKD. The CDR3 loop is CAIRGTGGDPNYGYTF. The CDR3 DNA sequence: TGTGCCATCAGGGGGACAGGGGGCGACCCTAACTATGGCTACACCTTC.

The chain couples TRBV4-1 to TRBJ1-5; 9 nucleotides line up with TRBD1. CDR3 length equals 16 residues. Germline V CDR1 and CDR2: MGHRA, YSYEKL. V was pared by 0 bases and J by 4 bases, with 4 bases of the junction left unmatched. DNA for the CDR3: TGCGCCAGCAGCCAAGATAACAGGGGGCAAAATCAGCCCCAGCATTTT. Its protein is CASSQDNRGQNQPQHF.

This clone has more than one count but fewer than ten. The rearrangement joins TRBV2 to TRBJ1-3; 11 bases are a match to TRBD1. CDR3 size: 15 residues. Germline lookup yields CDR1 SNHLY and CDR2 FYNNEI. The junction had 11 bases not matched to a gene; V was cut back by 4 bases and J by 12 bases. The DNA of the CDR3 is TGTGCCAGCAGTGGGTGGGACAGGGGGACCTCGGACATATATTTT. This sequence encodes CASSGWDRGTSDIYF.

This sequence joins TRBV6-5 and TRBJ1-1, with a weak D call TRBD1 (5 bases). The CDR3 extends over 14 amino acids. V was pared by 2 bases and J by 3 bases, with 10 bases between. The V gene's germline CDR1 is MNHEY and CDR2 SVGAGI. The CDR3 DNA follows: TGTGCCAGCAGTTACGGGGAGGGGTACACTGAAGCTTTCTTT. It is translated as CASSYGEGYTEAFF.

In its sample, this clone was seen once. The chain couples TRBV28 to TRBJ1-1; TRBD1 agrees at 10 bases. The J segment lost 11 bases and the V segment lost 5 bases, leaving 8 bases of the junction unmatched. This CDR3 comprises 13 residues. Germline V gene lookup returns CDR1 MDHEN and CDR2 SYDVKM. The CDR3 reads CASSLSGTGEAFF. CDR3 bases: TGTGCCAGCAGTCTTTCCGGGACAGGGGAGGCTTTCTTT.

This clone has more than one count but fewer than ten. This chain's CDR3 is CASSRDSLAKNIQYF. CDR3 nucleotides: TGCGCCAGCAGCCGGGACAGTTTAGCCAAAAACATTCAGTACTTC. The gene calls are TRBV5-1 and TRBJ2-4, with 7 positions matching TRBD1. The V and J ends lost 4 bases and 0 bases, in that order; junction bases with no gene match: 4. This CDR3 comprises 15 residues. Per germline, CDR1 SGHRS and CDR2 YFSETQ.